The 30 T cell receptor beta chains given below trace back to one sample, sequenced in a study of blood T cells in healthy people across ages. Primed by a sample-barcoded 5' primer and a J-beta primer mix, a second PCR proceeded for about 7 to 11 cycles. A single record per CDR3 protein comes from TCRdb applying MiXCR to the 5' RACE reads. The data hold around 870,000 distinct CDR3 sequences, with 29% observed a single time. The sample consisted of blood. Every receptor here comes from a woman older than 75 in good health.

This clonotype was seen a few times. The junction departs from the called germline gene at one end, perhaps through a read error. This rearrangement joins TRBV11-2 to TRBJ1-2, with a possible D match to TRBD1 (6 bases). CDR1 and CDR2 (germline): SGHAT, FQNNGV. The length of the CDR3 is 15 residues. The chain's CDR3 is CVSSSQQGSGYGYTF. In nucleotides, the CDR3 is TGTGTCAGCAGCTCTCAACAGGGAAGTGGGTATGGCTACACCTTC.

V usage is TRBV2 and J usage is TRBJ1-6; 11 nucleotides line up with TRBD1. This CDR3 region has 15 residues. The ends lost 4 bases at V and 8 bases at J; junction bases unmatched: 4. CDR1 is SNHLY, CDR2 FYNNEI, per germline. The CDR3 sequence: CASSARDRGYSPLHF. Written as DNA, the CDR3 is TGTGCCAGCAGTGCCCGGGACAGGGGGTATTCACCCCTCCACTTT.

This rearrangement joins TRBV20-1 to TRBJ2-7; TRBD2 aligns across 14 bases. The germline gives CDR1 DFQATT, CDR2 SNEGSKA (reference sequence). This CDR3 is built from 14 residues. Losses at the gene ends were 3 bases for V and 2 bases for J; bases not matched to a gene: 0. The CDR3 here is CSARTSGGAYEQYF. The CDR3 DNA sequence: TGCAGTGCTAGGACTAGCGGGGGGGCCTACGAGCAGTACTTC.

A remark on this clonotype: Since a much larger clone is just one base distant, this may be a read error. The rearrangement uses TRBV7-2 and TRBJ2-7; TRBD2 matches at 7 bases. The CDR3 contains 14 residues. V lost 4 bases to trimming and J lost 1 base; unmatched junction nucleotides: 4. Per germline, CDR1 SGHTA and CDR2 FQGNSA. The CDR3 DNA sequence: TGTGCCAGCAGCTGTTGGGGAGGGTCCTACGAGCAGTACTTC. Its protein is CASSCWGGSYEQYF.

This clonotype was detected a few times. V usage is TRBV11-3 and J usage is TRBJ1-4; D is unresolved. Trimming removed 3 bases from V and 6 bases from J, with 5 bases in between. The germline CDR1 and CDR2 sequences are SGHNT and YENEEA. This CDR3 contains 12 residues. The DNA for the CDR3 is TGTGCCAGCAGCTTCCTTGATGAAAAACTGTTTTTT. The encoded protein is CASSFLDEKLFF. Complete variable domain (other parts from reference TRBV11-3 and TRBJ1-4): EAGVVQSPRYKIIEKKQPVAFWCNPISGHNTLYWYLQNLGQGPELLIRYENEEAVDDSQLPKDRFSAERLKGVDSTLKIQPAELGDSAVYLCASSFLDEKLFFGSGTQLSVL.

This sequence joins TRBV20-1 and TRBJ1-1, with TRBD1 as a possible D gene (6 bases). The CDR3 is made up of 17 amino acids. The ends were cut back, 0 bases at V and 0 bases at J, with 17 bases in the middle. CDR1 and CDR2 (germline): DFQATT, SNEGSKA (reference sequence). The CDR3 DNA reads TGCAGTGCTAGAGACGGGGGGCCTCGGGGCCTGAACACTGAAGCTTTCTTT. Translating gives CSARDGGPRGLNTEAFF.

DNA for the CDR3: TGTGCCACCAGTGCGGGAACGATTCGCACAGATACGCAGTATTTT. Translation gives CATSAGTIRTDTQYF. The chain joins TRBV24-1 to TRBJ2-3; maybe TRBD2 (5 bases). Trimming removed 5 bases at V and 1 base at J, with 12 bases between. This CDR3 is 15 amino acids long. CDR1 and CDR2 from the germline V gene are KGHDR and SFDVKD.

The table lists this clonotype with many counts. The chain is built from TRBV30 and TRBJ1-2; D not certain. The V end was cut by 8 bases, the J end by 0 bases, with 16 bases between. Germline V gives CDR1 GTSNPN, CDR2 SVGIG (reference sequence). The CDR3 totals 14 residues. In DNA form, the CDR3 reads TGTGCCCGCCTGGGCGGATTATCTAACTATGGCTACACCTTC. Translating gives CARLGGLSNYGYTF.

This clonotype was counted only a few times. The chain uses TRBV11-3 and TRBJ2-1; no definite D call. The CDR3 consists of 13 residues. Germline CDR1 and CDR2: SGHNT and YENEEA. The V end lost 3 bases, the J end lost 6 bases, and 9 bases lay between the germline ends. CDR3 sequence: CASSFDTFNEQFF. The CDR3 coding sequence is TGTGCCAGCAGCTTCGACACGTTCAATGAGCAGTTCTTC. The entire variable domain, with the rest obtained from reference TRBV11-3 and TRBJ2-1, is as follows: EAGVVQSPRYKIIEKKQPVAFWCNPISGHNTLYWYLQNLGQGPELLIRYENEEAVDDSQLPKDRFSAERLKGVDSTLKIQPAELGDSAVYLCASSFDTFNEQFFGPGTRLTVL.

This clonotype was counted ten times or more. V and J are TRBV20-1 and TRBJ2-3, with a possible D match to TRBD2 (6 bases). V lost 3 bases, J lost 6 bases, and 13 bases lay in between. CDR3 length: 13 amino acids. Germline CDR1 is DFQATT and CDR2 is SNEGSKA (reference sequence). CDR3 loop: CSARGPGGDTQYF. DNA of the CDR3: TGCAGTGCTAGGGGCCCTGGGGGGGATACGCAGTATTTT.

This clonotype was recorded many times. The chain uses TRBV7-2 and TRBJ1-5; D may be TRBD1 (6 bases). The V end was cut by 6 bases, the J end by 4 bases, with 13 bases between. CDR3 length: 14 amino acids. Germline CDR1 reads SGHTA; CDR2 reads FQGNSA. The CDR3 DNA is TGTGCCAGCAGGACCGGGGGGCGGAATCAGCCCCAGCATTTT. Translated, it gives CASRTGGRNQPQHF.

The chain joins TRBV11-2 to TRBJ2-7; D gene uncertain. The length of the CDR3 is 16 residues. V lost 1 base and J 3 bases, leaving 16 bases between the germline ends. Germline assignment: CDR1 SGHAT and CDR2 FQNNGV. This CDR3 reads CASSLACSRAFYEQYF. CDR3 DNA: TGTGCCAGCAGCTTAGCCTGTTCCCGGGCCTTCTACGAGCAGTACTTC.

In the case of this clonotype: A much more abundant neighbour one base away suggests this may be a read error. The DNA of the CDR3 is TGTGCCACCAATGCGGGGGGGTCCTACAATGAGCAGTACTTC. Its translation: CATNAGGSYNEQYF. The gene calls are TRBV15 and TRBJ2-1, with TRBD2 matching over 9 bases. The J call may be in error: the DNA end matches TRBJ2-7 better. CDR1 LNHNV and CDR2 YYDKDF come from the germline V gene (reference sequence). The CDR3 runs 14 residues.

This rearrangement joins TRBV11-2 to TRBJ1-2, with 7 bases that match TRBD1. After removal of 3 bases from V and 2 bases from J, the junction contained 3 bases not matched to a gene. The CDR3 is made up of 14 amino acids. Germline CDR1 and CDR2: SGHAT and FQNNGV. CDR3 in DNA: TGTGCCAGCAGCTTTTCGGGACAGAACTATGGCTACACCTTC. This encodes CASSFSGQNYGYTF.

This clonotype was seen a handful of times. A much bigger clone sits one base away, suggesting this may be a read error. The rearrangement joins TRBV4-1 to TRBJ2-1, with D perhaps matching TRBD2 (7 bases). Germline CDR1 reads MGHRA; CDR2 reads YSYEKL. V was pared by 4 bases and J by 8 bases, with 18 bases between. This CDR3 is built from 15 residues. The CDR3 sequence: CASSRTEGGRDEQFF. CDR3 bases: TGCGCCAGCAGCCGGACTGAGGGGGGGCGTGATGAGCAGTTCTTC.

This clonotype has a count of ten or more. The gene calls are TRBV9 and TRBJ2-1, with 16 bases fitting TRBD2. This CDR3 comprises 18 residues. V lost 3 bases to trimming and J lost 1 base; unmatched junction nucleotides: 4. Germline-derived CDR1 and CDR2 are SGDLS and YYNGEE. The CDR3 loop is CASSGGLAGGLSYNEQFF. CDR3 DNA: TGTGCCAGCAGCGGGGGACTAGCGGGGGGGCTATCCTACAATGAGCAGTTCTTC.

For this clonotype: A read error may explain this, as a much larger clone is one base away. The chain combines TRBV7-2 with TRBJ2-7; the match to TRBD1 covers 7 bases. The J call could be wrong; TRBJ2-5 is a better fit for the DNA end. This CDR3 comprises 14 residues. The germline gives CDR1 SGHTA, CDR2 FQGNSA. CDR3 sequence reads: CASSLGQGYGTQYF. CDR3 DNA: TGTGCCAGCAGCTTAGGACAGGGTTATGGGACCCAGTACTTC.

V and J are TRBV3-1 and TRBJ1-2, with TRBD1 as a possible D gene (5 bases). The ends were cut back, 4 bases at V and 4 bases at J, with 16 bases in the middle. This CDR3 is built from 15 residues. CDR1 and CDR2 from the germline V gene are LGHDT and YNNKEL (reference sequence). The chain's CDR3 is CASSRRGPDFYGYTF. DNA of the CDR3: TGTGCCAGCAGCCGACGGGGCCCGGATTTCTATGGCTACACCTTC.

The table lists this clonotype with a few counts. The chain links TRBV6-5 to TRBJ2-2; a weak D match, TRBD2 (5 bases). CDR1 MNHEY and CDR2 SVGAGI come from the germline V gene. Trimming took off 4 bases at V and 2 bases at J, with 8 bases between the two ends. CDR3 length equals 14 residues. CDR3: CASSWETNTGELFF. The CDR3 region has the DNA TGTGCCAGCAGTTGGGAGACAAACACCGGGGAGCTGTTTTTT.

The rearrangement links TRBV4-3 to TRBJ2-2, with D possibly being TRBD2 (5 bases). The CDR3 is 14 residues long. V was trimmed by 5 bases and J by 5 bases, leaving 12 bases between them. Germline V gene sequence: CDR1 LGHNA, CDR2 YSLEER. The CDR3 reads CASSIGRGTGELFF. The DNA for the CDR3 is TGCGCCAGCAGCATCGGACGAGGGACCGGGGAGCTGTTTTTT.

In its sample, this clonotype was seen many times. The chain recombines TRBV7-9 with TRBJ2-1; no definite D call. The CDR3 extends over 16 amino acids. Trimming stripped 2 bases from V and 3 bases from J, with 14 bases between. The germline V gene encodes CDR1 SEHNR and CDR2 FQNEAQ (reference sequence). The CDR3 DNA follows: TGTGCCAGCAGCTTATGGTCGCCAGGAGTCTACAATGAGCAGTTCTTC. Encoded protein: CASSLWSPGVYNEQFF.

This clonotype was counted once. Since a much larger clone is just one base distant, this may be a read error. This chain connects TRBV18 to TRBJ2-5; perhaps D is TRBD1 or TRBD2 (5 bases each). CDR1 is KGHSH and CDR2 is LQKENI in the germline V gene. The CDR3 is made up of 14 amino acids. V was pared by 7 bases and J by 2 bases, with 14 bases between. As DNA, the CDR3 is TGTGCCAGCTTACGACCGGGACGGCAAGAGACCCAGTACTTC. The encoded protein is CASLRPGRQETQYF.

The chain recombines TRBV19 with TRBJ2-1; 7 bases match TRBD2. J gave up 5 bases and V 4 bases, and 2 bases lay outside the gene matches. In germline, CDR1 is LNHDA, CDR2 SQIVND (reference sequence). CDR3 length: 13 amino acids. The CDR3 DNA follows: TGTGCCAGTAGTAAACTAGCGAACAATGAGCAGTTCTTC. This translates into CASSKLANNEQFF.

The rearrangement links TRBV4-2 to TRBJ2-1; D might be TRBD2 (6 bases). The length of the CDR3 is 16 residues. The V and J ends lost 0 bases and 8 bases respectively, with 17 bases between them. Per the germline V gene, CDR1 is LGHNA and CDR2 is YNFKEQ. As DNA, the CDR3 is TGTGCCAGCAGCCAAGATGTAGCAGTTGGGGAGGATGAGCAGTTCTTC. This encodes CASSQDVAVGEDEQFF.

In its sample, this clonotype was seen many times. The rearrangement links TRBV5-1 to TRBJ2-1, with 10 nucleotides matching TRBD2. The CDR3 is 15 residues long. Germline CDR1 reads SGHRS; CDR2 reads YFSETQ. Trimming removed 3 bases from V and 5 bases from J; junction bases left unmatched: 5. CDR3 residues: CASSSIAGGNNEQFF. CDR3 nucleotides: TGCGCCAGCAGCTCAATAGCGGGGGGAAACAATGAGCAGTTCTTC.

This rearrangement joins TRBV2 to TRBJ2-7; a weak D match, TRBD1 (6 bases). Germline V gene sequence: CDR1 SNHLY, CDR2 FYNNEI. With 6 bases removed from V and 3 bases from J, the gap between germline ends came to 18 bases. CDR3 length: 15 residues. CDR3 DNA: TGTGCCAGCAGCCTACAGGGTCTCGTTGGCTACGAGCAGTACTTC. Amino acid sequence: CASSLQGLVGYEQYF.

In this sample, this clonotype turned up a few times. This chain joins TRBV5-4 and TRBJ2-1; TRBD1 aligns across 9 bases. This CDR3 spans 16 amino acids. After removal of 0 bases from V and 5 bases from J, the junction contained 6 bases not matched to a gene. The germline V gene has CDR1 SGHNT and CDR2 YYREEE (reference sequence). CDR3 bases: TGTGCCAGCAGCTTGGCCTTTGGGACAGGGAACAATGAGCAGTTCTTC. Amino acid sequence: CASSLAFGTGNNEQFF. Drawing the rest from reference TRBV5-4 and TRBJ2-1, the complete variable domain is ETGVTQSPTHLIKTRGQQVTLRCSSQSGHNTVSWYQQALGQGPQFIFQYYREEENGRGNFPPRFSGLQFPNYSSELNVNALELDDSALYLCASSLAFGTGNNEQFFGPGTRLTVL.

Points on this clonotype: Being one base from a much bigger clone, this may be a read error. The CDR3 DNA is TGTGCCAGCAGCCAGCTGGGACGCATAGATACGCAGTATTTT. This gives the protein CASSQLGRIDTQYF. This chain connects TRBV14 to TRBJ2-3; D may be TRBD1 or TRBD2 (5 bases each). This CDR3 contains 14 residues. V dropped 3 bases and J dropped 5 bases, with 12 bases sitting between them. Germline V lookup: CDR1 SGHDN, CDR2 FVKESK.

There are many counts of this clonotype. This chain links TRBV7-9 with TRBJ2-7, with 9 bases that match TRBD1. The CDR3 contains 15 residues. After removal of 5 bases from V and 3 bases from J, the junction contained 8 bases not matched to a gene. The germline V gene has CDR1 SEHNR and CDR2 FQNEAQ (reference sequence). The CDR3 sequence is CASSPLGQGIYEQYF. The CDR3 region has the DNA TGTGCCAGCAGCCCCCTGGGACAGGGAATCTACGAGCAGTACTTC.

This clonotype is a singleton in its sample. The chain is built from TRBV5-1 and TRBJ2-1; D is possibly TRBD1 (6 bases). V dropped 4 bases and J dropped 9 bases, with 17 bases sitting between them. CDR3 length: 14 residues. Germline assignment: CDR1 SGHRS and CDR2 YFSETQ. The CDR3 sequence is CASSRGQGTIEQFF. The CDR3 DNA sequence: TGCGCCAGCAGCCGGGGACAAGGAACGATTGAGCAGTTCTTC.